A selection of T cell receptor beta chains follows, all from one sample in a study of blood T cell repertoires in COVID-19. Generated by immunoSEQ multiplex PCR, the TCRdb table keeps only in-frame clones and is missing some. The sample holds hundreds of thousands of clones, around nine tenths seen once. The sequenced sample consisted of PBMCs or T cells enriched from blood (not recorded which). These receptors were obtained from a woman aged 18 to 35 who had recovered from COVID-19. The CDR3 runs from the conserved cysteine through the conserved F or W. Fields, in order: V gene, clone size, J gene, D gene, CDR3 protein, CDR3 DNA. The D gene is left open where the match is weak. Rows give clone size only sometimes, using once, few, many, or a class for an expanded clone.

TRBV5-1	.	TRBJ1-6	.	CASSEGSYNSPLHF	TGCGCCAGCAGCGAGGGCTCCTATAATTCACCCCTCCACTTT
TRBV11-2	once	TRBJ2-1	TRBD2	CASSTRTSGGRGEQFF	TGTGCCAGCAGCACCCGGACTAGCGGGGGTCGGGGTGAGCAGTTCTTC
TRBV9	.	TRBJ1-5	TRBD1	CASSVGQGGGQPQHF	TGTGCCAGCAGCGTGGGACAGGGAGGCGGTCAGCCCCAGCATTTT
TRBV6-4	many	TRBJ2-2	TRBD2	CASSDDSGRPGELFF	TGTGCCAGCAGTGACGATAGCGGGAGGCCCGGGGAGCTGTTTTTT
TRBV7-2	.	TRBJ1-3	.	CASSLSIGGGLRNTIYF	TGTGCCAGCAGCTTATCCATTGGCGGAGGGTTAAGAAACACCATATATTTT
TRBV7-3	.	TRBJ2-7	TRBD1	CASSFGQGASYEQYF	TGTGCCAGCAGCTTCGGACAGGGGGCCTCCTACGAGCAGTACTTC
TRBV18	once	TRBJ2-7	TRBD2	CASSSRTSGDTYEQYF	TGTGCCAGCTCATCACGGACTAGCGGGGACACCTACGAGCAGTACTTC
TRBV28	.	TRBJ1-2	.	CASSLIRETPQSGYTF	TGTGCCAGCAGTTTAATAAGGGAGACCCCCCAGAGCGGCTACACCTTC
TRBV3-1/TRBV3-2	.	TRBJ1-2	TRBD1	CASSRQGSDGYTF	TGTGCCAGCAGCCGACAGGGATCGGATGGCTACACCTTC
TRBV10-3	once	TRBJ1-2	.	CAISDPGVVYGYTF	TGTGCCATCAGTGACCCAGGGGTCGTCTATGGCTACACCTTC
TRBV10-3	.	TRBJ2-1	TRBD1	CAISRLTGTGSYNEQFF	TGTGCCATCAGTCGACTAACCGGGACAGGCTCCTACAATGAGCAGTTCTTC
TRBV7-9	.	TRBJ1-2	.	CAFPTVRTGYTF	TGTGCGTTCCCGACAGTACGGACTGGCTACACCTTC
TRBV9	.	TRBJ1-3	.	CASSVDEGPTIYF	TGTGCCAGCAGCGTAGATGAGGGCCCCACCATATATTTT
TRBV7-2	.	TRBJ2-3	TRBD2	CASSPDRLAGGVDTQYF	TGTGCCAGCAGCCCAGACCGTCTAGCGGGGGGGGTAGATACGCAGTATTTT
TRBV19	.	TRBJ1-1	.	CASSLRNTEAFF	TGTGCCAGTAGTCTCCGGAACACTGAAGCTTTCTTT
TRBV9	.	TRBJ2-7	.	CASSVGVGQDEQYF	TGTGCCAGCAGCGTAGGGGTCGGACAAGACGAGCAGTACTTC
TRBV19	.	TRBJ2-2	TRBD2	CAVAGGNTGELFF	TGTGCCGTGGCGGGGGGGAACACCGGGGAGCTGTTTTTT
TRBV7-2	.	TRBJ2-7	.	CASSSYAGSGEQYF	TGTGCCAGCAGCTCTTACGCAGGGTCAGGAGAGCAGTACTTC
TRBV18	.	TRBJ2-3	TRBD1	CASSPSGTGILQGADTQYF	TGTGCCAGCTCACCATCCGGGACAGGGATCCTTCAAGGCGCAGATACGCAGTATTTT
TRBV24-1	once	TRBJ2-1	TRBD1	CATSDRQGAYNEQFF	TGTGCCACCAGTGATCGACAGGGGGCCTACAATGAGCAGTTCTTC
TRBV5-1	.	TRBJ2-7	TRBD2	CASSLGLAGAEQYF	TGCGCCAGCAGCCTGGGACTAGCGGGAGCCGAGCAGTACTTC
TRBV29-1	.	TRBJ1-5	TRBD1	CSVRQGGGQPQHF	TGCAGCGTCCGACAGGGGGGAGGTCAGCCCCAGCATTTT
TRBV11-3	.	TRBJ2-3	TRBD1	CASSLGTGAKTDTQYF	TGTGCCAGCAGCTTAGGTACAGGGGCAAAAACTGATACGCAGTATTTT
TRBV9	.	TRBJ1-2	.	CASSETSRVGGYTF	TGTGCCAGCAGCGAGACTAGCAGGGTAGGCGGCTACACCTTC
TRBV5-5	.	TRBJ1-1	.	CASSLFGGRDTEAFF	TGTGCCAGCAGCTTGTTCGGGGGGCGAGACACTGAAGCTTTCTTT
TRBV7-2	.	TRBJ2-7	TRBD2	CASSLPGLADYEQYF	TGTGCCAGCAGCTTACCGGGACTAGCGGACTACGAGCAGTACTTC
TRBV6-5	.	TRBJ1-3	TRBD1	CASSNYGTGDRNTIYF	TGTGCCAGCAGTAACTACGGGACAGGGGATAGAAACACCATATATTTT
TRBV19	.	TRBJ1-1	TRBD1	CASSPQGATSEAFF	TGTGCCAGTAGTCCCCAGGGGGCAACGTCTGAAGCTTTCTTT
TRBV9	.	TRBJ1-3	.	CASSPPRGNTIYF	TGTGCCAGCAGCCCCCCGAGGGGAAACACCATATATTTT
TRBV9	.	TRBJ2-2	.	CASSVGVRPHTGELFF	TGTGCCAGCAGCGTAGGGGTGAGGCCGCACACCGGGGAGCTGTTTTTT
TRBV29-1	.	TRBJ2-7	TRBD1	CSVPGQVGYEQYF	TGCAGCGTTCCGGGACAGGTAGGGTACGAGCAGTACTTC
TRBV6-5	few	TRBJ1-2	.	CASSPDWTDYGYTF	TGTGCCAGCAGCCCCGACTGGACAGACTATGGCTACACCTTC
TRBV5-1	.	TRBJ2-7	TRBD1	CASSPGQGRFRSYEQYF	TGCGCCAGCAGCCCGGGACAGGGGAGGTTCAGGTCCTACGAGCAGTACTTC
TRBV27	few	TRBJ2-7	TRBD2	CASRSPGRGGSYEQYF	TGTGCCAGCAGGAGTCCAGGGAGGGGCGGCTCCTACGAGCAGTACTTC
TRBV9	few	TRBJ2-2	.	CASTAGGSVTGELFF	TGTGCCAGCACCGCCGGGGGTTCAGTCACCGGGGAGCTGTTTTTT
TRBV6-5	.	TRBJ2-1	TRBD2	CASALWREPYNEQFF	TGTGCCAGCGCACTATGGCGGGAGCCCTACAATGAGCAGTTCTTC
TRBV7-8	.	TRBJ1-1	TRBD1	CATYIGTGRRTEAFF	TGTGCCACGTACATCGGGACAGGGCGACGCACTGAAGCTTTCTTT
TRBV5-1	.	TRBJ2-6	.	CASSLTAGANVLTF	TGCGCCAGCAGCTTGACTGCTGGGGCCAACGTCCTGACTTTC
TRBV6-2/TRBV6-3	.	TRBJ2-1	.	CASSLKDSYNEQFF	TGTGCCAGCAGTTTAAAGGACTCTTACAATGAGCAGTTCTTC
TRBV5-4	once	TRBJ1-2	TRBD1	CASSSGGDYGYTF	TGTGCCAGCAGCTCAGGGGGCGACTATGGCTACACCTTC
TRBV5-4	once	TRBJ2-3	TRBD2	CASSQGTSGGLSTDTQYF	TGTGCCAGCAGCCAAGGGACTAGCGGGGGGCTAAGCACAGATACGCAGTATTTT
TRBV7-2	.	TRBJ1-1	TRBD1	CASSRKEGARTEAFF	TGTGCCAGCAGCCGTAAAGAGGGGGCGCGGACTGAAGCTTTCTTT
TRBV18	.	TRBJ2-2	.	CATSTGYVDRELFF	TGTGCCACCTCTACAGGGTATGTGGACCGGGAGCTGTTTTTT
TRBV29-1	.	TRBJ2-3	.	CSVRVPSTDTQYF	TGCAGCGTTAGAGTACCTAGCACAGATACGCAGTATTTT
TRBV12-3/TRBV12-4	.	TRBJ1-2	TRBD1	CASSRRQGRGYTF	TGTGCCAGCAGTCGGCGACAGGGCAGGGGCTACACCTTC
TRBV5-1	.	TRBJ2-5	.	CASSLGISRGQETQYF	TGCGCCAGCAGCTTGGGGATTTCCAGGGGCCAAGAGACCCAGTACTTC